These T cell receptor beta chains were read from a single sample in a study of cytomegalovirus exposure and HLA in healthy donors. The method was immunoSEQ multiplex PCR; TCRdb's version includes in-frame clones alone and lacks a portion of them. The sample carries 170,000 or so clones, over 75% recorded once. Sequencing was carried out using PBMCs. All receptors come from a woman in her fifties or sixties in good health and CMV-seropositive. Both conserved end residues are part of each CDR3. The D gene is left open where the match is weak. Only some rows state a clone size, as once, few, many or a class for expanded clones.

j_call v_call clone_size d_call cdr3_aa cdr3_nt
TRBJ1-2 TRBV5-6 - - CASSLTGSYGYTF TGTGCCAGCAGCCTCACGGGAAGTTATGGCTACACCTTC
TRBJ1-5 TRBV7-2 few - CASSLEGGGIYSNQPQHF TGTGCCAGCAGCTTAGAGGGCGGAGGTATTTATAGCAATCAGCCCCAGCATTTT
TRBJ1-2 TRBV6-6 once TRBD1 CASTETGRSNYGYTF TGTGCCAGCACTGAGACAGGGCGTTCAAACTATGGCTACACCTTC
TRBJ1-2 TRBV15 - - CATSRDLEGIGPFGYTF TGTGCCACCAGCAGAGATCTGGAGGGAATCGGACCTTTTGGCTACACCTTC
TRBJ2-5 TRBV29-1 once TRBD2 CSAGLAWETQYF TGCAGCGCCGGACTAGCTTGGGAGACCCAGTACTTC
TRBJ1-1 TRBV7-9 once - CASSLPQKQDTEAFF TGTGCCAGCAGCTTACCTCAAAAGCAGGACACTGAAGCTTTCTTT
TRBJ2-7 TRBV27 - - CASSLSAGAEQYF TGTGCCAGCAGTTTATCAGCAGGGGCCGAGCAGTACTTC
TRBJ2-7 TRBV28 - - CASSSSHEQYF TGTGCCAGCAGTTCTTCTCACGAGCAGTACTTC
TRBJ2-7 TRBV10-3 - - CAISDKNSFSYEQYF TGTGCCATCAGTGACAAGAACAGTTTCTCCTACGAGCAGTACTTC
TRBJ2-2 TRBV14 - - CASSRGFADTGELFF TGTGCCAGCAGCCGAGGTTTCGCGGACACCGGGGAGCTGTTTTTT
TRBJ2-7 TRBV7-2 - - CASSHSSYEQYF TGTGCCAGCAGCCACAGCTCCTACGAGCAGTACTTC
TRBJ2-3 TRBV10-3 - - CAISESNRSQYF TGTGCCATCAGTGAGTCAAACAGGTCGCAGTATTTT
TRBJ1-1 TRBV11-3 - TRBD1 CASSLRTGAEAFF TGTGCCAGCAGCCTGAGGACAGGCGCTGAAGCTTTCTTT
TRBJ2-1 TRBV9 - TRBD1 CASSPGQGSNNEQFF TGTGCCAGCAGCCCGGGACAGGGTAGCAACAATGAGCAGTTCTTC
TRBJ1-2 TRBV5-1 - - CASNPGSNYGYTF TGCGCCAGCAATCCCGGGAGTAACTATGGCTACACCTTC
TRBJ1-5 TRBV4-2 - - CASSREYSNQPQHF TGTGCCAGCAGCCGAGAATATAGCAATCAGCCCCAGCATTTT
TRBJ2-1 TRBV7-6 - TRBD2 CASSLVRTSGNYAEQFF TGTGCCAGCAGCTTAGTGCGGACTAGCGGGAATTACGCTGAGCAGTTCTTC
TRBJ2-7 TRBV7-9 - - CSSSLMAGPYEQYF TGTTCCAGCAGCTTAATGGCGGGGCCCTACGAGCAGTACTTC
TRBJ2-3 TRBV23-1 - TRBD2 CASSQGGESTDTQYF TGCGCCAGCAGTCAAGGGGGGGAAAGCACAGATACGCAGTATTTT
TRBJ1-5 TRBV6-1 - - CASSDPGPAPQHF TGTGCCAGCAGTGATCCAGGGCCGGCGCCCCAGCATTTT
TRBJ1-3 TRBV4-2 - - CASSQDPTVSGNTIYF TGTGCCAGCAGCCAAGACCCGACAGTCTCTGGAAACACCATATATTTT
TRBJ1-5 TRBV18 - - CASSPPRIGGNQPQHF TGTGCCAGCTCACCACCGCGTATAGGGGGCAATCAGCCCCAGCATTTT
TRBJ2-2 TRBV18 - TRBD1 CASLKPYRGSGELFF TGTGCCAGCCTAAAACCCTACAGGGGTTCCGGGGAGCTGTTTTTT
TRBJ1-1 TRBV18 - - CASSRQVGEGTEAFF TGTGCCAGCTCACGGCAGGTAGGGGAAGGAACTGAAGCTTTCTTT
TRBJ1-1 TRBV6-1 - - CASSEFGGLGTEAFF TGTGCCAGCAGTGAATTCGGGGGTCTAGGGACTGAAGCTTTCTTT
TRBJ1-2 TRBV14 - - CASSQIGGMNYGYTF TGTGCCAGCAGCCAAATTGGGGGCATGAACTATGGCTACACCTTC
TRBJ2-7 TRBV4-3 - TRBD1 CASSRTGTGLYEQYF TGCGCCAGCAGCCGAACCGGGACAGGTCTTTACGAGCAGTACTTC
TRBJ1-2 TRBV12-5 few - CASGLTGDIGYTF TGTGCTAGTGGTTTAACGGGGGATATTGGCTACACCTTC
TRBJ2-3 TRBV5-1 - TRBD2 CASSPGGRDLTDTQYF TGCGCCAGCAGCCCGGGGGGGAGGGATCTCACAGATACGCAGTATTTT
TRBJ1-5 TRBV27 once TRBD1 CASSADRKQPQHF TGTGCCAGCAGTGCGGACAGGAAGCAGCCCCAGCATTTT
TRBJ2-1 TRBV5-1 - - CASSLDGGPYNEQFF TGCGCCAGCAGCTTGGACGGGGGGCCCTACAATGAGCAGTTCTTC
TRBJ1-1 TRBV28 - - CASTGGLIEAFF TGTGCCAGCACGGGGGGACTCATAGAAGCTTTCTTT
TRBJ1-1 TRBV29-1 - - CQSGGLGTEAFF TGCCAATCCGGGGGGTTGGGCACTGAAGCTTTCTTT
TRBJ1-2 TRBV9 - - CASTPTTGSYGYTF TGTGCCAGCACCCCCACGACAGGATCCTATGGCTACACCTTC
TRBJ2-2 TRBV27 - - CATLVNTGELFF TGTGCCACCCTTGTGAACACCGGGGAGCTGTTTTTT
TRBJ1-1 TRBV4-2 - - CASSQEQGNTEAFF TGTGCCAGCAGCCAAGAGCAGGGGAACACTGAAGCTTTCTTT
TRBJ2-7 TRBV11-1 - TRBD2 CASRVGGLAYEQYF TGTGCCAGCAGAGTAGGGGGACTAGCCTACGAGCAGTACTTC
TRBJ2-1 TRBV7-8 - - CASSRGGGEQFF TGTGCCAGCAGCCGAGGGGGGGGTGAGCAGTTCTTC
TRBJ2-1 TRBV6-1 - - CASSDGGNEQFF TGTGCCAGCAGTGATGGCGGAAATGAGCAGTTCTTC
TRBJ2-2 TRBV10-2 - TRBD2 CASGGGSGTGELFF TGCGCCAGCGGCGGGGGATCTGGAACCGGGGAGCTGTTTTTT
TRBJ2-3 TRBV29-1 - - CSVEVAENTQYF TGCAGCGTTGAGGTCGCGGAGAATACGCAGTATTTT
TRBJ2-1 TRBV19 once TRBD1 CASKNRGKRGEQFF TGTGCCAGTAAGAACAGGGGCAAACGGGGTGAGCAGTTCTTC
TRBJ1-2 TRBV5-4 - TRBD1 CASSAPGQRNYGYTF TGTGCCAGCAGCGCTCCGGGACAGCGTAACTATGGCTACACCTTC
TRBJ2-3 TRBV10-3 - TRBD1 CAINPGQDTDTQYF TGTGCCATCAATCCGGGACAGGACACAGATACGCAGTATTTT
TRBJ2-2 TRBV6-6 - - CASSYRRENTGELFF TGTGCCAGCAGTTATCGGCGGGAAAACACCGGGGAGCTGTTTTTT
TRBJ2-7 TRBV6-5 - TRBD2 CASSYRLAGGYEQYF TGTGCCAGCAGTTACCGGCTAGCGGGGGGCTACGAGCAGTACTTC
TRBJ2-5 TRBV7-3 - TRBD1 CASGTGRETQYF TGTGCCAGCGGGACAGGGCGGGAGACCCAGTACTTC
TRBJ1-3 TRBV2 - - CASSGSVDHLTSGNTIYF TGTGCCAGCAGTGGCAGCGTAGATCACCTCACCTCTGGAAACACCATATATTTT
TRBJ2-3 TRBV19 - - CASSLADGLTDTQYF TGTGCCAGTAGCCTGGCAGATGGCCTTACAGATACGCAGTATTTT